Shown below are 19 T cell receptor beta chains from a single sample sequenced in a study of blood T cell repertoires in COVID-19. TCRdb's copy holds only in-frame clones and misses some; the assay was immunoSEQ multiplex PCR. The data show about 110,000 clones, with 85% seen just once and around 4.1% held by the top ten. The sequenced material came from peripheral blood. The receptors derive from a man aged 50 to 59 with acute or convalescent COVID-19.

V and J are TRBV5-1 and TRBJ1-4; tentatively, D is TRBD1 (6 bases). CDR1 and CDR2 from the germline V gene are SGHRS and YFSETQ. V was trimmed by 1 base and J by 8 bases, leaving 15 bases between them. The CDR3 sequence is 15 residues long. This CDR3 is CASSLTGIREEKLFF. The CDR3 DNA reads as TGCGCCAGCAGCTTGACAGGGATAAGGGAAGAAAAACTGTTTTTT.

The chain carries TRBV24-1 and TRBJ1-5; unclear D gene. The CDR3 totals 17 residues. Germline values: CDR1 KGHDR, CDR2 SFDVKD. The V gene lost 0 bases and the J gene lost 2 bases, with 13 bases spanning the gap. The CDR3 DNA reads TGTGCCACCAGTGATTTGGGATTAGACAATGGCAATCAGCCCCAGCATTTT. Translation gives CATSDLGLDNGNQPQHF.

The rearrangement links TRBV5-1 to TRBJ2-1; D is possibly TRBD2 (5 bases). Trimming shortened V by 2 bases and J by 4 bases, and 10 bases separated the two germline ends. The germline gives CDR1 SGHRS, CDR2 YFSETQ. This CDR3 comprises 14 residues. The CDR3 DNA follows: TGCGCCAGCAGCTTCGGGGTAAGATACAATGAGCAGTTCTTC. Protein: CASSFGVRYNEQFF.

This chain uses TRBV7-2 with TRBJ2-7; 9 positions agree with TRBD1. The CDR3 spans 16 residues. The germline gives CDR1 SGHTA, CDR2 FQGNSA. The ends lost 5 bases at V and 2 bases at J; junction bases unmatched: 10. The CDR3 sequence is CASSASRQGGPYEQYF. The CDR3 coding sequence is TGTGCCAGCAGCGCTAGTCGACAGGGGGGACCCTACGAGCAGTACTTC.

The count of this clone is one. The chain has TRBV30 and TRBJ1-5; the match to TRBD1 covers 8 bases. Trimming at V came to 4 bases and at J to 5 bases, leaving 4 bases not matched to a gene. The CDR3 is 13 residues long. Germline lookup yields CDR1 GTSNPN and CDR2 SVGIG (reference sequence). CDR3 protein: CAWTHRGDQPQHF. The DNA for the CDR3 is TGTGCCTGGACCCACAGGGGGGATCAGCCCCAGCATTTT.

The CDR3 sequence is CASRQTGADTQYF. CDR3 in DNA: TGTGCCAGCAGACAGACAGGGGCAGATACGCAGTATTTT. This chain uses TRBV6-4 with TRBJ2-3, with 8 nucleotides matching TRBD1. The V gene's germline CDR1 is MRHNA and CDR2 SNTAGT. After removal of 6 bases from V and 4 bases from J, the junction contained 3 bases not matched to a gene. The CDR3 covers 13 residues.

V usage is TRBV4-1 and J usage is TRBJ2-5, with 8 bases aligning to TRBD1. V was clipped by 4 bases and J by 4 bases; unmatched bases: 11. The germline CDR1 and CDR2 sequences are MGHRA and YSYEKL. This CDR3 spans 16 amino acids. The CDR3 sequence is CASSPSGTGGGETQYF. In DNA form, the CDR3 reads TGCGCCAGCAGCCCGTCCGGGACAGGTGGAGGAGAGACCCAGTACTTC.

This chain uses TRBV28 with TRBJ2-7; 8 bases map to TRBD1. Per germline, CDR1 MDHEN and CDR2 SYDVKM. The CDR3 runs to 13 residues. V shed 6 bases, J shed 3 bases, and the junction held 4 bases outside the gene matches. The CDR3 here is CASRLTGGYEQYF. In DNA form, the CDR3 reads TGTGCCAGCAGGTTAACAGGGGGCTACGAGCAGTACTTC.

The chain couples TRBV7-2 to TRBJ1-3, with 7 bases that match TRBD1. The germline CDR1 and CDR2 sequences are SGHTA and FQGNSA. V lost 0 bases and J lost 1; bases outside the gene matches: 6. The CDR3 has 17 residues. CDR3 sequence (DNA): TGTGCCAGCAGCTTAGCGCAGGGGGTGGGATCTGGAAACACCATATATTTT. Residues: CASSLAQGVGSGNTIYF.

The rearrangement uses TRBV3-1 (or the pseudogene TRBV3-2) and TRBJ1-1, with TRBD1 identical over 9 bases. CDR1 and CDR2 from the germline V gene are LGHDT and YNNKEL (reference sequence). The V segment lost 4 bases and the J segment 11 bases; nucleotides outside the gene matches: 5. The CDR3 consists of 12 residues. This chain's CDR3 is CASSPDRGPAFF. CDR3 sequence (DNA): TGTGCCAGCAGCCCGGACAGGGGACCGGCTTTCTTT.

The V call is TRBV21-1, the J call TRBJ2-7; TRBD2 is the table's D call and was not checked against the DNA. TRBV21-1 is a documented pseudogene. CDR3 length: 16 residues. CDR3 sequence: CASSKTSSGREYEQYF. For the CDR3, the DNA is TGTGCCAGCAGCAAAACGTCTAGCGGGAGGGAGTACGAGCAGTACTTC.

The CDR3 bases are TGTGCCAGCAGTTCCCGGACAGGGATTAGGGAAAAACTGTTTTTT. It is translated as CASSSRTGIREKLFF. The chain combines TRBV7-9 with TRBJ1-4; 8 nucleotides match TRBD1. The V and J ends lost 6 bases and 8 bases, in that order; junction bases with no gene match: 11. CDR1 is SEHNR, CDR2 FQNEAQ, per germline (reference sequence). The CDR3 runs 15 residues.

This clone appeared a single time. This chain links TRBV7-9 with TRBJ1-1; possible D gene TRBD1, 6 bases. CDR1 and CDR2 (germline): SEHNR, FQNEAQ (reference sequence). The CDR3 covers 16 residues. Deletions cut 1 base from V and 6 bases from J, with 18 bases between. For the CDR3, the DNA is TGTGCCAGCAGCTTAGATATCGGCAGGGGTTCCGCTGAAGCTTTCTTT. Residues: CASSLDIGRGSAEAFF.

The V call is TRBV6-1, the J call TRBJ1-4; D is perhaps TRBD1 (6 bases). V dropped 3 bases and J dropped 1 base, with 9 bases sitting between them. Germline V gene lookup returns CDR1 MNHNS and CDR2 SASEGT. The CDR3 runs to 15 residues. The CDR3 DNA is TGTGCCAGCAGTGACCAGGGGATAACTAATGAAAAACTGTTTTTT. Protein sequence: CASSDQGITNEKLFF.

The V and J genes are TRBV28 and TRBJ1-2, with D unresolved. Germline V gene data show CDR1 as MDHEN and CDR2 as SYDVKM. The CDR3 covers 12 residues. V was shortened by 1 base and J by 8 bases, with 8 bases between the two germline ends. CDR3 in amino acids: CASSLYSLGYTF. The CDR3 DNA reads as TGTGCCAGCAGTTTATACTCTTTGGGCTACACCTTC.

The chain combines TRBV9 with TRBJ1-2, with D uncertain. Germline loops: CDR1 SGDLS, CDR2 YYNGEE. With 1 base removed from V and 4 bases from J, the gap between germline ends came to 14 bases. This CDR3 is built from 15 residues. DNA for the CDR3: TGTGCCAGCAGCGTACCACACCCCGGGAGCTATGGCTACACCTTC. Amino acid sequence: CASSVPHPGSYGYTF.

This clone showed up just once. The chain uses TRBV5-1 and TRBJ2-1; 7 bases are a match to TRBD2. Germline trimming cut 1 base from V and 1 base from J; bases unmatched to any gene: 2. CDR3 size: 15 residues. Germline V gene data show CDR1 as SGHRS and CDR2 as YFSETQ. The CDR3 DNA sequence: TGCGCCAGCAGCTTGCGACTAGCTTCCTACAATGAGCAGTTCTTC. This sequence encodes CASSLRLASYNEQFF.

Regarding this clone: The identical CDR3 is also encoded by other nucleotide sequences in the sample. The J gene is TRBJ2-3, the V gene TRBV12-3 or TRBV12-4, with D unclear. This CDR3 is built from 13 residues. Trimming removed 5 bases at V and 0 bases at J, with 6 bases between. The CDR3 DNA follows: TGTGCCAGCAGTCTACTAAGCACAGATACGCAGTATTTT. This encodes CASSLLSTDTQYF.

The V call is TRBV10-3, the J call TRBJ2-7; D might be TRBD2 (5 bases). Per germline, CDR1 ENHRY and CDR2 SYGVKD. The CDR3 has 18 residues. Deletions cut 5 bases from V and 2 bases from J, with 25 bases between. Written as DNA, the CDR3 is TGTGCCATCAGTCCAAATCCCATCCGGGGTGTTCCTACCTACGAGCAGTACTTC. Translating it yields CAISPNPIRGVPTYEQYF.